The sequence of this TCR beta chain was determined in a study of T-cell reconstitution after alpha-beta-depleted transplantation in children. The CDR3 totals 13 residues. With 5 bases clipped from V and 4 bases from J, the junction kept 2 bases outside the gene matches. CDR1 SGHTA and CDR2 FQGNSA come from the germline V gene. At least ten counts were recorded for this clonotype. Preparation of the TCRbeta library used unique molecular identifiers. TCRdb itself ran the PCR reads through MiXCR, one entry per CDR3 protein. Of approximately 50,000 distinct CDR3 sequences listed, 5.8% were seen once; the top ten hold around 30%.

The genes are TRBV7-2 and TRBJ2-5; TRBD1 matches 9 bases. This clonotype was sampled from a female patient aged 2-9 years who had a stem cell transplant for aplastic anemia, so the T cells may come from the graft donor. Source: PBMCs, mostly from graft donor cells, taken 60 days after TCRalphabeta/CD19-depleted stem cell transplant. The CDR3 coding sequence is TGTGCCAGCAGCCCGGACAGGGGAGAGACCCAGTACTTC. Amino acids: CASSPDRGETQYF.